This TCR beta chain was captured by sequencing in a study of CXCR3-negative and CXCR3-positive naive CD8 T cells (dated by TCRdb to between 2018 and 2021). Notes on the research overall: In total, approximately 140 million TRB reads were obtained, which works out to roughly 1.5 +/- 0.3 million reads per library. The diversity and physicochemical repertoire analyses included fewer than twelve donors pooled from two independent experiments. TRBV-TRBJ cluster analysis included naive subsets from about 5 donors and memory cells from 3 donors.

Each CD8+ T cell subset was flow-sorted in triplicate, with 300,000 or so cells per subset placed directly into RLT lysis buffer. To keep memory contaminants out, a stringent definition of naive CD8+ T cells was applied: CD45RO-CCR7+CD27+CD95-. Peripheral blood mononuclear cells were isolated from buffy coats using standard density gradient centrifugation. A FACSAria III was used to flow-sort naive CXCR3-negative and CXCR3-positive CD8+ T cells. Total RNA was extracted from sorted cells using an RNeasy Mini Kit. In the germline V gene, CDR1 corresponds to MDHEN and CDR2 to SYDVKM. From the cysteine through the phenylalanine, the CDR3 covers 17 amino acids. DNA is not on record. Notes on this clonotype: The target of this receptor is not known.

The sequencer was a NextSeq 550. The Human TCR Profiling Kit (MiLaboratory) was used to prepare UMI-labeled 5' RACE TRB cDNA libraries. The full amount of extracted RNA was used for cDNA synthesis, and the full amount of resulting cDNA was used for PCR amplification. Libraries were prepared in parallel using an identical number of PCR cycles. Under the source paper's analysis protocol: About 54,000 +/- 9,700 unique UMI-labeled TRB cDNA molecules per library were extracted with MIGEC and MiXCR, with at least two reads per UMI required. An average of approximately 40,000 +/- 10,000 functional in-frame TRB CDR3 nucleotide clonotypes without stop codons was found per library. After downsampling to 5000 UMI-labeled TRB molecules per sample, diversity metrics, including normalized Shannon-Wiener and Chao1, were computed in VDJtools. For the central five CDR3 residues, VDJtools calculated physicochemical properties weighted by clonotype size, namely interaction energy, strength, volume and Kidera factor 4. The reads, reprocessed by TCRdb, yield one row per CDR3 protein sequence and no DNA. Clone size and V and J calls follow TCRdb, not the original study. The table of this sample itemizes 150,000 to 180,000 distinct CDR3 sequences. The ten biggest clones cover 0.45% to 0.6% of the sample.

Results the study describes overall, beyond this receptor: TRB CDR3s from CXCR3-positive naive cells showed higher hydrophobicity (lower Kidera factor 4), lower energy, and higher strength and volume indices than CXCR3-negative naive cells. Repertoire diversity was comparably high in both naive subsets but much lower in memory CD8+ T cells. Naive CXCR3-negative and CXCR3-positive cells from the same donor showed similar TRBV-TRBJ usage, whereas memory cells showed distinct patterns. Because surface CD5, which is linked to self-reactivity in mice, was comparable between the naive subsets, TCR interaction strength was also inferred from TRB CDR3 physicochemical properties. CXCR3 expression partially decreased after cryopreservation, so most assays used freshly isolated PBMCs.

The chain uses TRBV28 and TRBJ2-7; lacking DNA, the TRBD1 call made by TCRdb goes unchecked. Sequencing input: naive CXCR3+ CD8+ T cells from blood. What the cell subset or site label conveys for this sample: CD45RO-CCR7+CD27+CD95- naive CD8+ T cells expressing CXCR3 (TNR3+). The receptor was isolated from a human donor in good health. Some clones in this sample may be carry-over from other donors' samples. CDR3 reads: CASSPIQTGGRGYEQYF.